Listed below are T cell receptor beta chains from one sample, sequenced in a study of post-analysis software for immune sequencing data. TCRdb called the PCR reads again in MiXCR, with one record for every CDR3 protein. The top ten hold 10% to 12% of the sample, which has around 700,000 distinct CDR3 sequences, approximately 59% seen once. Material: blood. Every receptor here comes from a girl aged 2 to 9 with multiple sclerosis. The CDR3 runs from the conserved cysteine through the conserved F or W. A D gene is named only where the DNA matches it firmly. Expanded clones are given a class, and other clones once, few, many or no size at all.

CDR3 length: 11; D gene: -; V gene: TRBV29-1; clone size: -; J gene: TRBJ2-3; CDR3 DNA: TGCAGCGTCAGAAGCACAGATACGCAGTATTTT; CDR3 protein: CSVRSTDTQYF
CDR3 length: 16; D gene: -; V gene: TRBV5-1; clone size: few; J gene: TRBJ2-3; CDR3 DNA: TGCGCCAGCAGCTTGGGGGTTAGCGCACCCACAGATACGCAGTATTTT; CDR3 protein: CASSLGVSAPTDTQYF
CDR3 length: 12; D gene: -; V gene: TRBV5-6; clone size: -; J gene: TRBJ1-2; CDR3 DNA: TGTGCCAGCAGCCCAGGCAGTAATGGCTACACCTTC; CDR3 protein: CASSPGSNGYTF
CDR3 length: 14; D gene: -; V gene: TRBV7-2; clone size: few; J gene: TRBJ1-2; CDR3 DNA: TGTGCCAGCAGCTCGCCCGGAGGAGGAAATGGCTACACCTTC; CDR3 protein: CASSSPGGGNGYTF
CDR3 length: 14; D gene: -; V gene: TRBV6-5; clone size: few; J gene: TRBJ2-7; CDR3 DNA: TGTGCCAGCAGCGGCGGACTATCGGGGGACGAGCAGTACTTC; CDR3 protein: CASSGGLSGDEQYF
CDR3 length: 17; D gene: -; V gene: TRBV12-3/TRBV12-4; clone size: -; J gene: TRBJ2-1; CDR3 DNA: TGTGCCAGCAGTCAGCGTTTCGAGACTAATTTAAACAATGAGCAGTTCTTC; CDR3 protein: CASSQRFETNLNNEQFF
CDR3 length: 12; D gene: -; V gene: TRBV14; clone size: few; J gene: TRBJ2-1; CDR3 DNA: TGTGCCAGCAGCCACCTAGGCCTTGAGCAGTTCTTC; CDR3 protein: CASSHLGLEQFF
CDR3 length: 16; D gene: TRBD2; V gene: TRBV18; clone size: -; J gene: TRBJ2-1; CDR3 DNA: TGTGCCAGCTCACCGATGACTAGCGGGAACGCCAATGAGCAGTTCTTC; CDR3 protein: CASSPMTSGNANEQFF
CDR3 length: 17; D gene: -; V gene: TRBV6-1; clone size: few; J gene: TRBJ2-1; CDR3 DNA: TGTGCCACACGGAGGGGGATCCAGACAGGGAGAAGGAATGAGCAGTTCTTC; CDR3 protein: CATRRGIQTGRRNEQFF
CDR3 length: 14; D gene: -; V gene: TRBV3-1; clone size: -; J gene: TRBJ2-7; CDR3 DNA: TGTGCCAGCAGCCCCTCTGACGCGTCCTACGAGCAGTACTTC; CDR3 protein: CASSPSDASYEQYF
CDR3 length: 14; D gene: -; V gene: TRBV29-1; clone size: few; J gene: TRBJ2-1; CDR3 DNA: TGCAGCGTCTCTGGGACAATCTCCTACAATGAGCAGTTCTTC; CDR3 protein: CSVSGTISYNEQFF
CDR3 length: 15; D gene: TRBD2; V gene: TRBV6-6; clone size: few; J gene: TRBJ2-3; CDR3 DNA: TGTGCCAGCACCGTCGCGGGACTAAACACAGATACGCAGTATTTT; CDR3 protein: CASTVAGLNTDTQYF
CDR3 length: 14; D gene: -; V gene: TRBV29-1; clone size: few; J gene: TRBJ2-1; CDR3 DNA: TGCAGCGTTGAAGGGCAGGGGCAGGGCAATGAGCAGTTCTTC; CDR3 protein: CSVEGQGQGNEQFF
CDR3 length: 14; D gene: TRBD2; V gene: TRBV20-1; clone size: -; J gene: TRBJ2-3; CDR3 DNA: TGCAGTGCCCAACTAGCGGCTAGCACAGATACGCAGTATTTT; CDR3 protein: CSAQLAASTDTQYF
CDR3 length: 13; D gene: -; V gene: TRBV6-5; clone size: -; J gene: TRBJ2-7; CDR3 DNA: TGTGCCAGCAGTTTTGGGGACTCCTACGAGCAGTACTTC; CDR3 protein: CASSFGDSYEQYF
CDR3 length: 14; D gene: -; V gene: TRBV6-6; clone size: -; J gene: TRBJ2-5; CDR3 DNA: TGTGCCAGCAGTTACCGACAATGGGGCGAGACCCAGTACTTC; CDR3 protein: CASSYRQWGETQYF
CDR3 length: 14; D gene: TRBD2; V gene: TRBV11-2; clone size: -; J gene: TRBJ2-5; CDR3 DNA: TGTGCCAGCAGCCTAAGCGGGAGGGAAGAGACCCAGTACTTC; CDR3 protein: CASSLSGREETQYF
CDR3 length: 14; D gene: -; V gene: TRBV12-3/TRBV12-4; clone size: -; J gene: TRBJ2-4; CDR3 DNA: TGTGCCAGCAGTTTCGCGGAGGGACTGGACATTCAGTACTTC; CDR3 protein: CASSFAEGLDIQYF